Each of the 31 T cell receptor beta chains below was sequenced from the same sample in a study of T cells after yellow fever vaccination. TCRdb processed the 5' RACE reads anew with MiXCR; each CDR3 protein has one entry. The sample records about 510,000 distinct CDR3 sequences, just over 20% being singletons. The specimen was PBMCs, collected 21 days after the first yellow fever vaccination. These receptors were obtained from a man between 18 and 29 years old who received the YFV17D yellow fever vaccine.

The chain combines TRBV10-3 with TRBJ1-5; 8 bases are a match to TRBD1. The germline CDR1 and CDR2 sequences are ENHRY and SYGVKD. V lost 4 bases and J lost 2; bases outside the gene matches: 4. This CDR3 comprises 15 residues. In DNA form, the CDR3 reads TGTGCCATCAGTGCCCAGACAGGGGGCAATCAGCCCCAGCATTTT. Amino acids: CAISAQTGGNQPQHF.

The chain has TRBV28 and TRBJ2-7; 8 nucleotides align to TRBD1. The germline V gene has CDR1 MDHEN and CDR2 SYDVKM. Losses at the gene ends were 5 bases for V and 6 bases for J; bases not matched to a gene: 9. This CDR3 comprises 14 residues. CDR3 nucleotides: TGTGCCAGCAGTCCCAGGACAGGGCTATCCGAGCAGTACGTC. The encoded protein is CASSPRTGLSEQYV.

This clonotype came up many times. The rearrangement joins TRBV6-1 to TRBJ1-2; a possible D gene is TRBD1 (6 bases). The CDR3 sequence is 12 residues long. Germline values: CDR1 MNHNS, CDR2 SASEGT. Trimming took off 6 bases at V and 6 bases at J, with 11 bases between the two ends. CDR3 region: CASREGGHGYTF. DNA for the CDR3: TGTGCCAGCAGAGAGGGGGGACATGGCTACACCTTC.

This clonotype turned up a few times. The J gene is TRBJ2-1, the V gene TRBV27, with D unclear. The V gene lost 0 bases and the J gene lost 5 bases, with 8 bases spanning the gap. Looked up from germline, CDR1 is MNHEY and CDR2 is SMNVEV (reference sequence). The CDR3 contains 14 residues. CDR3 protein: CASSLSSDNNEQFF. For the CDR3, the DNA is TGTGCCAGCAGTTTATCTTCCGATAACAATGAGCAGTTCTTC.

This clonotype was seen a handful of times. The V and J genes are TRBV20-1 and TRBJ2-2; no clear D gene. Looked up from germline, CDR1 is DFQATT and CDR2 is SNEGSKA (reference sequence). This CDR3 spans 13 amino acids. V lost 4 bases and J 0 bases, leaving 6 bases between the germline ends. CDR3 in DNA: TGCAGTGCTACAGCAGCGAACACCGGGGAGCTGTTTTTT. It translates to CSATAANTGELFF.

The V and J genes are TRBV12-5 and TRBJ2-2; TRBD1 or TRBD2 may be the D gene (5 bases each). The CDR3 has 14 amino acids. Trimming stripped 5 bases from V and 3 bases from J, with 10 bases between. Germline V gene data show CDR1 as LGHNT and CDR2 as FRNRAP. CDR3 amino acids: CASGPGTYTGELFF. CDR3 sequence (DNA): TGTGCTAGTGGTCCGGGGACGTACACCGGGGAGCTGTTTTTT.

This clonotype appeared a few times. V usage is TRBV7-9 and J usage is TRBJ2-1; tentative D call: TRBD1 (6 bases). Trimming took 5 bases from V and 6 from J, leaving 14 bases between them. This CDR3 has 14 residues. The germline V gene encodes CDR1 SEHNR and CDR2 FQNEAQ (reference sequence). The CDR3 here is CASSPWTVSNEQFF. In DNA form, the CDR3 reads TGTGCCAGCAGCCCGTGGACAGTATCCAATGAGCAGTTCTTC.

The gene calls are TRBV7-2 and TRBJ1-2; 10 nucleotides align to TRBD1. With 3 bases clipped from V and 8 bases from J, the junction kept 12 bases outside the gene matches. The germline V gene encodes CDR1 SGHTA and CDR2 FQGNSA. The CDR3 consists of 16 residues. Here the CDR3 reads CASSFQDETGGRGYTF. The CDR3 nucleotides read TGTGCCAGCAGCTTCCAGGATGAGACAGGGGGCAGGGGCTACACCTTC.

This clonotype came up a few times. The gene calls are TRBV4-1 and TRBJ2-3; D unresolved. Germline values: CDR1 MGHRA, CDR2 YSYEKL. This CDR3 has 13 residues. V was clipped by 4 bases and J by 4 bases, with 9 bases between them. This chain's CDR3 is CASSPERADTQYF. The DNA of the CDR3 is TGCGCCAGCAGCCCAGAGAGAGCAGATACGCAGTATTTT.

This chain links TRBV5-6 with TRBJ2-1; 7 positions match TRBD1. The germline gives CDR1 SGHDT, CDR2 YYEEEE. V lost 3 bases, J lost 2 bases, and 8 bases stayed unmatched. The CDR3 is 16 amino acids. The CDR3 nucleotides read TGTGCCAGCAGCTGGGGAACAGGGGTCGCCTACAATGAGCAGTTCTTC. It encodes CASSWGTGVAYNEQFF.

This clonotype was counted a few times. The DNA of the CDR3 is TGCAGTGCTAGTTCAGGGGGGACAGAGACCCAGTACTTC. It translates to CSASSGGTETQYF. The gene calls are TRBV20-1 and TRBJ2-5; tentative D call: TRBD1 (7 bases). Looked up from germline, CDR1 is DFQATT and CDR2 is SNEGSKA (reference sequence). The CDR3 spans 13 residues. V was trimmed by 3 bases and J by 4 bases, leaving 12 bases between them.

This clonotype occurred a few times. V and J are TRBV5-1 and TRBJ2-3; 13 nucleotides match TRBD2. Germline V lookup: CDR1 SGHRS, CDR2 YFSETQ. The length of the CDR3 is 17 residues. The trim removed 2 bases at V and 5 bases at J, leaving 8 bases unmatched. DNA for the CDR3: TGCGCCAGCAGCTTTATGACTAGCGGGGGGCCCGAAGATACGCAGTATTTT. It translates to CASSFMTSGGPEDTQYF.

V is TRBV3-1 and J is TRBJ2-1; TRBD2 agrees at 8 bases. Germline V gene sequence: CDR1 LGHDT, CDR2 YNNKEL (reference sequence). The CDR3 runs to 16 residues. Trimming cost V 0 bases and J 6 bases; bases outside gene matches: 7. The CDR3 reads CASSQDGGGTGNEQFF. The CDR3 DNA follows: TGTGCCAGCAGCCAAGATGGCGGGGGGACCGGCAATGAGCAGTTCTTC.

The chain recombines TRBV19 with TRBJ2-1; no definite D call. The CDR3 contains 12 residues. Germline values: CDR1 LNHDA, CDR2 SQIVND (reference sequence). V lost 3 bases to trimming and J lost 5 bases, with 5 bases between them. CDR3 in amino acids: CASSIPDNEQFF. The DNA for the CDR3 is TGTGCCAGTAGTATTCCGGACAATGAGCAGTTCTTC.

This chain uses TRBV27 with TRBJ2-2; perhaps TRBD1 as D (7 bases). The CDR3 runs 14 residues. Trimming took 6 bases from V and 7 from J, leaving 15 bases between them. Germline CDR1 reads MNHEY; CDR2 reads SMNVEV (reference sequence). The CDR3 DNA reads TGTGCCAGCAGATACAGGGGCGGGAACGGGGAGCTGTTTTTT. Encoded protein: CASRYRGGNGELFF.

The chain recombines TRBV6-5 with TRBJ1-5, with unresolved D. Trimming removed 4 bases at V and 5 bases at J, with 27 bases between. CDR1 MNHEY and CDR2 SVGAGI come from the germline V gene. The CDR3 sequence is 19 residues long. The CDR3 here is CASSSRPDRTPLEHQPQHF. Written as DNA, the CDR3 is TGTGCCAGCAGTTCACGACCCGACCGGACTCCATTGGAGCATCAGCCCCAGCATTTT.

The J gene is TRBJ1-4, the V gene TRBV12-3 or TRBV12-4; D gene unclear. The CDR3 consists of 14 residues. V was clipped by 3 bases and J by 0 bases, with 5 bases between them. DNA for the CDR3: TGTGCCAGCAGTTTGGCAACAACTAATGAAAAACTGTTTTTT. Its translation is CASSLATTNEKLFF.

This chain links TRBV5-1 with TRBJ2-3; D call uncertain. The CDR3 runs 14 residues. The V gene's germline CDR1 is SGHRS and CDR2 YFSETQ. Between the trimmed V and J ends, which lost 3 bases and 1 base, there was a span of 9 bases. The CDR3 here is CASSYRWGTDTQYF. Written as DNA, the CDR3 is TGCGCCAGCAGCTACCGCTGGGGCACAGATACGCAGTATTTT.

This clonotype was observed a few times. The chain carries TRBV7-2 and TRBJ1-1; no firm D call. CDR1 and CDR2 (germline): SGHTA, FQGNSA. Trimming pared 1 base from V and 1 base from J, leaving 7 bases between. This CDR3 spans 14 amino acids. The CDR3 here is CASSLVPPNTEAFF. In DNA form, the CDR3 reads TGTGCCAGCAGCTTAGTTCCGCCGAACACTGAAGCTTTCTTT.

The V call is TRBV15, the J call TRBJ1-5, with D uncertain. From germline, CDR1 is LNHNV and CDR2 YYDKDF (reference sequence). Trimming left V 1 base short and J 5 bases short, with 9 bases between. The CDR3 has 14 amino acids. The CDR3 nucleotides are TGTGCCACCAGCAGAGTCGGGAACCATCAGCCCCAGCATTTT. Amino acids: CATSRVGNHQPQHF.

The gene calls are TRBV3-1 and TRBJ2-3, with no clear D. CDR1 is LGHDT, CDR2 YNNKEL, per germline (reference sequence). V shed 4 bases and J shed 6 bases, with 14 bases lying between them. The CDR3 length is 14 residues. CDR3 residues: CASSPVGGLDTQYF. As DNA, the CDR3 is TGTGCCAGCAGCCCTGTGGGCGGTTTGGATACGCAGTATTTT.

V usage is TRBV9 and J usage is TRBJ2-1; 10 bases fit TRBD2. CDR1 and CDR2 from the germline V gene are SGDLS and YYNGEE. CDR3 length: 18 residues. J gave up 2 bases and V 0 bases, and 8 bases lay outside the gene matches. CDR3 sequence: CASSVGVGLAVTYNEQFF. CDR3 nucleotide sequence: TGTGCCAGCAGCGTAGGAGTCGGACTAGCGGTTACCTACAATGAGCAGTTCTTC. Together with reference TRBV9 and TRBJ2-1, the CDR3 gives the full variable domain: DSGVTQTPKHLITATGQRVTLRCSPRSGDLSVYWYQQSLDQGLQFLIQYYNGEERAKGNILERFSAQQFPDLHSELNLSSLELGDSALYFCASSVGVGLAVTYNEQFFGPGTRLTVL.

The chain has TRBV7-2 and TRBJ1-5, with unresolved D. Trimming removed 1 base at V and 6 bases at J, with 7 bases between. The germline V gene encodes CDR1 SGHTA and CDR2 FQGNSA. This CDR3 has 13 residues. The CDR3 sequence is CASSLVRAQPQHF. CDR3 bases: TGTGCCAGCAGCTTAGTTCGGGCTCAGCCCCAGCATTTT.

The CDR3 coding sequence is TGTGCCAGTGGGAGGGCTTCGTACCAAGAGACCCAGTACTTC. Protein: CASGRASYQETQYF. This rearrangement joins TRBV19 to TRBJ2-5; 7 bases match TRBD2. The junction had 6 bases not matched to a gene; V was cut back by 8 bases and J by 0 bases. CDR1 is LNHDA, CDR2 SQIVND, per germline (reference sequence). The CDR3 loop spans 14 amino acids.

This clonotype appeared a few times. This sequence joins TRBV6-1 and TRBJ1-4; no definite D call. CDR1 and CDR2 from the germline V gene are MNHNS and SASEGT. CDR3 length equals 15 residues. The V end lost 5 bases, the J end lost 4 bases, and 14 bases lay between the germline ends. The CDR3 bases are TGTGCCAGCAGTCCCCGCGGAGGCCTTAATGAAAAACTGTTTTTT. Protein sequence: CASSPRGGLNEKLFF.

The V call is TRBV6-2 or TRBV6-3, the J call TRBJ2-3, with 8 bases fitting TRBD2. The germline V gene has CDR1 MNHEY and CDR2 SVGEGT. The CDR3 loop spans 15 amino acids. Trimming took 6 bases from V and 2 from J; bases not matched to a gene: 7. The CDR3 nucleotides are TGTGCCAGCAGCTTTAGCGGGACCCCCACAGATACGCAGTATTTT. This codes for CASSFSGTPTDTQYF.

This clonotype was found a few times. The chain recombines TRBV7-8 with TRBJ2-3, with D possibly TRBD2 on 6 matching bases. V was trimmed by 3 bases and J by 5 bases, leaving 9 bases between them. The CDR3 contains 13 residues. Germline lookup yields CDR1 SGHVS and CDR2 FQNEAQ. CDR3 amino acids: CASSFGGRDTQYF. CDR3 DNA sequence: TGTGCCAGCAGCTTTGGAGGGAGAGATACGCAGTATTTT.

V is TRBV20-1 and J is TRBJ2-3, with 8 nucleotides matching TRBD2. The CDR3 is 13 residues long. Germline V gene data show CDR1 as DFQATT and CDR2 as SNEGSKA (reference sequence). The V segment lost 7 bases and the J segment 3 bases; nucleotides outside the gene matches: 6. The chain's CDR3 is CSGETSGTDTQYF. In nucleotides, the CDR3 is TGCAGTGGCGAAACTAGCGGTACAGATACGCAGTATTTT.

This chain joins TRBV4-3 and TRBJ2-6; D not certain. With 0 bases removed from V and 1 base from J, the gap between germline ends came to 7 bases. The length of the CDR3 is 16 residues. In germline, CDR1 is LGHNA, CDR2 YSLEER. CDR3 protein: CASSQDYGSGANVLTF. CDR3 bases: TGCGCCAGCAGCCAAGATTACGGGTCTGGGGCCAACGTCCTGACTTTC.

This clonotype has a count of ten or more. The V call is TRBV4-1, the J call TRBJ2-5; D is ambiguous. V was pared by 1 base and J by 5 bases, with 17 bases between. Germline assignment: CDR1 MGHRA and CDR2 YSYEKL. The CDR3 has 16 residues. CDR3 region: CASSQVNLGFVETQYF. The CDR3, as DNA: TGCGCCAGCAGCCAAGTTAATCTAGGGTTTGTGGAGACCCAGTACTTC.

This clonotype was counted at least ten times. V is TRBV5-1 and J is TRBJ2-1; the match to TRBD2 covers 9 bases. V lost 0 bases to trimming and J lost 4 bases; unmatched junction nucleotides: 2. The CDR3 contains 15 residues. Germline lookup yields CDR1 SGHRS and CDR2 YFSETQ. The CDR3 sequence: CASSLGRGGYNEQFF. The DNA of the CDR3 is TGCGCCAGCAGCTTGGGGCGGGGGGGATACAATGAGCAGTTCTTC.